This T cell receptor (beta chain) was sequenced during a study of T-cell memory formation after mild COVID-19. MiXCR was run by TCRdb on the 5' RACE reads, yielding one entry per CDR3 protein. The sample shows about 360,000 distinct CDR3 sequences, roughly an eighth of them seen only once. J gave up 4 bases and V 2 bases, and 0 bases lay outside the gene matches. Germline CDR1 SGDLS, CDR2 YYNGEE. This CDR3 has 14 residues. This clonotype was counted ten times or more. This clonotype was sampled from a young man who had mild COVID-19 (a few samples of this study predate the infection). Cell type and time point are not known. This rearrangement joins TRBV9 to TRBJ2-1; 10 bases align to TRBD2. Sequenced input: PBMCs or a T cell subset sorted from them (not recorded which). In DNA, the CDR3 is TGTGCCAGCAGCGTTAGCGGGGGGTACAATGAGCAGTTCTTC. Its translation: CASSVSGGYNEQFF. The full variable domain, rest sourced from reference TRBV9 and TRBJ2-1, is DSGVTQTPKHLITATGQRVTLRCSPRSGDLSVYWYQQSLDQGLQFLIQYYNGEERAKGNILERFSAQQFPDLHSELNLSSLELGDSALYFCASSVSGGYNEQFFGPGTRLTVL.